This T cell receptor beta chain was recovered during a study of spatial heterogeneity in lung cancer. The sample's time point: sample taken at primary tumor resection. V was clipped by 5 bases and J by 4 bases, with 17 bases between them. The CDR3 is 15 amino acids. CDR1 and CDR2 from the germline V gene are LNHDA and SQIVND (reference sequence). TCRdb reprocessed the 5' RACE reads via MiXCR and lists one record per CDR3 protein. The sample lists more than 60,000 distinct CDR3 sequences; approximately 8% were seen once. The clonotype was recovered from a male donor with early-stage non-small cell lung cancer. Specimen: PBMCs, collected at surgery. The J gene is TRBJ1-1, the V gene TRBV19, with D perhaps matching TRBD1 (6 bases). CDR3 nucleotide sequence: TGTGCCAGTAGTTCCTACAGGGCTTTGAGCACTGAAGCTTTCTTT. Residues: CASSSYRALSTEAFF.